One T cell receptor (beta chain) is described in this entry. Its antigen is not identified. The CDR3 has 16 amino acids. Unmatched junction bases numbered 10, after V lost 5 bases and J lost 4 bases. Germline V gene data show CDR1 as SGHTA and CDR2 as FQGNSA. The sample is drawn from a study of cytomegalovirus exposure and HLA in healthy donors. Overall study: Under 85% of several hundred genotyped donors fell in the Caucasian-associated ancestry cluster.

Both 60 Vbeta primers and 13 Jbeta primers went into the PCR. Measured with immunoSEQ multiplex PCR; TCRdb has only the in-frame clones, and not every one. The repertoire holds over 100,000 clones, with 65% to 75% as singletons. Study outcomes and limitations: Within the data, a cluster of highly shared sequence variants was likely a sequencing artifact. Prediction of most subjects' HLA-A and HLA-B alleles by TCR beta sequences was reportedly accurate.

The rearrangement uses TRBV7-2 and TRBJ2-3, with 9 bases aligning to TRBD2. The source material was PBMCs. This receptor was taken from a man aged 30 to 45 in good health and CMV-seropositive. CDR3: CASSPLGRGGADTQYF. CDR3 DNA sequence: TGTGCCAGCAGCCCTTTAGGGCGGGGGGGCGCAGATACGCAGTATTTT.